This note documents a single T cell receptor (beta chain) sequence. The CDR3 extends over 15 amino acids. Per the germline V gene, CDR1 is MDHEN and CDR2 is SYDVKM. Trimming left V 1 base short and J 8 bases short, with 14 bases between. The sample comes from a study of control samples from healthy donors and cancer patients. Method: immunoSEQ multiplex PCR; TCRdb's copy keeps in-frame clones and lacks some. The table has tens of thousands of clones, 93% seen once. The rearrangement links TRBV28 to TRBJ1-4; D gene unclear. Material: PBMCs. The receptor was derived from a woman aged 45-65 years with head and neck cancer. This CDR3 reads CASSLYRPRAEKLFF. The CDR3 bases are TGTGCCAGCAGTTTATATCGGCCCCGGGCCGAAAAACTGTTTTTT. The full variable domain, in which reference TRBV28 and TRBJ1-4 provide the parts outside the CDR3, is DVKVTQSSRYLVKRTGEKVFLECVQDMDHENMFWYRQDPGLGLRLIYFSYDVKMKEKGDIPEGYSVSREKKERFSLILESASTNQTSMYLCASSLYRPRAEKLFFGSGTQLSVL.